A selection of T cell receptor beta chains follows, all from one sample in a study of PD-1 blockade in classical Hodgkin lymphoma. The method was immunoSEQ multiplex PCR; TCRdb's version includes in-frame clones alone and lacks a portion of them. In the table there are more than 60,000 clones, roughly 90% of which are singletons. The starting material was peripheral blood mononuclear cells (PBMCs), obtained at baseline. These receptors all stem from a human donor with classical Hodgkin lymphoma. The CDR3 runs from the conserved cysteine through the conserved F or W. Fields, in order: V gene, J gene, clone size, D gene, CDR3 DNA, CDR3 protein. A D gene is named only where the DNA matches it firmly. Clone size appears in some rows only: once, few, many, or a class for an expanded clone.

v_call: TRBV5-4; j_call: TRBJ2-2; clone_size: few; d_call: .; cdr3_nt: TGTGCCAGCAGCTTGGGGGTGGCCGAGGCGAACACCGGGGAGCTGTTTTTT; cdr3_aa: CASSLGVAEANTGELFF
v_call: TRBV5-1; j_call: TRBJ2-3; clone_size: once; d_call: TRBD2; cdr3_nt: TGCGCCAGCAGACGCGGGGGGAGCACAGATACGCAGTATTTT; cdr3_aa: CASRRGGSTDTQYF
v_call: TRBV2; j_call: TRBJ2-5; clone_size: .; d_call: .; cdr3_nt: TGTGCCAGCAGAAAGGACGGTGCAGAGACCCAGTACTTC; cdr3_aa: CASRKDGAETQYF
v_call: TRBV2; j_call: TRBJ2-5; clone_size: few; d_call: TRBD2; cdr3_nt: TGTGCCAGCAGTGCCTCGACTAGCGGGAGGCTTCAAGAGACCCAGTACTTC; cdr3_aa: CASSASTSGRLQETQYF
v_call: TRBV14; j_call: TRBJ1-3; clone_size: .; d_call: .; cdr3_nt: TGTGCCAGCAGCCAAGAGGTACCTGGAAACACCATATATTTT; cdr3_aa: CASSQEVPGNTIYF
v_call: TRBV18; j_call: TRBJ2-3; clone_size: .; d_call: .; cdr3_nt: TGTGCCAGCTCACCGTCCACAGATACGCAGTATTTT; cdr3_aa: CASSPSTDTQYF
v_call: TRBV10-3; j_call: TRBJ2-4; clone_size: once; d_call: .; cdr3_nt: TGTGCCATCAGTGAGTCAGGGGGCCGACTAGGGGCCAAAAACATTCAGTACTTC; cdr3_aa: CAISESGGRLGAKNIQYF
v_call: TRBV23-1; j_call: TRBJ2-2; clone_size: .; d_call: .; cdr3_nt: TGCGCCAGCAGTCAACCCGAACGAGAACAGGTCGCGAACACCGGGGAGCTGTTTTTT; cdr3_aa: CASSQPEREQVANTGELFF
v_call: TRBV10-3; j_call: TRBJ1-4; clone_size: .; d_call: .; cdr3_nt: TGTGCCATCAGTCCTAGTGACTCCAATAATGAAAAACTGTTTTTT; cdr3_aa: CAISPSDSNNEKLFF
v_call: TRBV4-1; j_call: TRBJ2-1; clone_size: .; d_call: .; cdr3_nt: TGCGCCAGCAGCCTCCGGGACGAGTACAATGAGCAGTTCTTC; cdr3_aa: CASSLRDEYNEQFF
v_call: TRBV18; j_call: TRBJ1-5; clone_size: once; d_call: TRBD1; cdr3_nt: TGTGCCAGCTCGCCGAACCCGGGACAGCTCGGTCAGCCCCAGCATTTT; cdr3_aa: CASSPNPGQLGQPQHF
v_call: TRBV28; j_call: TRBJ1-2; clone_size: .; d_call: TRBD1; cdr3_nt: TGTGCCAGCAGTTCCACAGGGGTGAGGTATGGCTACACCTTC; cdr3_aa: CASSSTGVRYGYTF
v_call: TRBV7-9; j_call: TRBJ2-5; clone_size: .; d_call: TRBD2; cdr3_nt: TGTGCCAGCAGCTGGATTTTAGCGGGAGGGGAAGAGACCCAGTACTTC; cdr3_aa: CASSWILAGGEETQYF
v_call: TRBV19; j_call: TRBJ2-3; clone_size: .; d_call: TRBD2; cdr3_nt: TGTGCCAGTAGTCCCCGACTAGCGGGGGGGCCGGAGACTCATACGCAGTATTTT; cdr3_aa: CASSPRLAGGPETHTQYF
v_call: TRBV6-6; j_call: TRBJ2-7; clone_size: once; d_call: .; cdr3_nt: TGTGCCAGCAGGGCCCTCTCCTACGAGCAGTACTTC; cdr3_aa: CASRALSYEQYF
v_call: TRBV7-6; j_call: TRBJ2-1; clone_size: .; d_call: TRBD2; cdr3_nt: TGTGCCAGCAGCTTATCCCTTAGCGGGGGTGACTACAATGAGCAGTTCTTC; cdr3_aa: CASSLSLSGGDYNEQFF
v_call: TRBV10-2; j_call: TRBJ1-2; clone_size: .; d_call: .; cdr3_nt: TGCGCCAGCAGTGAGTACGGTGCAGCCTTGGACTATGGCTACACCTTC; cdr3_aa: CASSEYGAALDYGYTF
v_call: TRBV28; j_call: TRBJ2-1; clone_size: once; d_call: TRBD1; cdr3_nt: TGTGCCATCCCGGGACAGGGTATCAATGAGCAGTTCTTC; cdr3_aa: CAIPGQGINEQFF
v_call: TRBV28; j_call: TRBJ2-5; clone_size: .; d_call: TRBD2; cdr3_nt: TGTGCCAGCAGTTCGCCTAGCGGGAGGGCCGAGACCCAGTACTTC; cdr3_aa: CASSSPSGRAETQYF
v_call: TRBV29-1; j_call: TRBJ1-2; clone_size: .; d_call: .; cdr3_nt: TGCAGCGTTGGGGGCGGGAAGGGCTATGGCTACACCTTC; cdr3_aa: CSVGGGKGYGYTF
v_call: TRBV6-1; j_call: TRBJ2-1; clone_size: .; d_call: TRBD2; cdr3_nt: TGTGCCAGCTCAGAGCGGGGGGGCCCAAATGAGCAGTTCTTC; cdr3_aa: CASSERGGPNEQFF
v_call: TRBV20-1; j_call: TRBJ2-3; clone_size: once; d_call: .; cdr3_nt: TGCAGTGCTATGGGAGATACGCAGTATTTT; cdr3_aa: CSAMGDTQYF
v_call: TRBV28; j_call: TRBJ2-6; clone_size: .; d_call: .; cdr3_nt: TGTGCCAGCAGTCTCCGGACAGCGCTAGCTCTGGGGGGGGCCAACGTCCTGACTTTC; cdr3_aa: CASSLRTALALGGANVLTF
v_call: TRBV19; j_call: TRBJ2-7; clone_size: .; d_call: TRBD2; cdr3_nt: TGTGCCAGTAGTATAGCGGTAGCGGGGCTGGACGAGCAGTACTTC; cdr3_aa: CASSIAVAGLDEQYF
v_call: TRBV7-6; j_call: TRBJ2-1; clone_size: .; d_call: TRBD1; cdr3_nt: TGTGCCAGCAGCCGGGACAGGAACAATGAGCAGTTCTTC; cdr3_aa: CASSRDRNNEQFF
v_call: TRBV6-1; j_call: TRBJ2-5; clone_size: .; d_call: .; cdr3_nt: TGTGCCAGCAGTGAAAGGGCCCAAGAGACCCAGTACTTC; cdr3_aa: CASSERAQETQYF
v_call: TRBV15; j_call: TRBJ2-2; clone_size: once; d_call: TRBD2; cdr3_nt: TGTGCCACCAGCAGAGATCGGCGGGAGGCTGGCGGGGAGCTGTTTTTT; cdr3_aa: CATSRDRREAGGELFF
v_call: TRBV19; j_call: TRBJ2-7; clone_size: .; d_call: .; cdr3_nt: TGTGCCAGTAGTATGGATTCTATAGCCACCTACGAGCAGTACTTC; cdr3_aa: CASSMDSIATYEQYF
v_call: TRBV19; j_call: TRBJ1-5; clone_size: .; d_call: .; cdr3_nt: TGTGCCAGTAGTCCGACAGCTAGCAATCAGCCCCAGCATTTT; cdr3_aa: CASSPTASNQPQHF
v_call: TRBV9; j_call: TRBJ1-3; clone_size: .; d_call: .; cdr3_nt: TGTGCCAGCAGCGTGGGAGGGAACGGAAACACCATATATTTT; cdr3_aa: CASSVGGNGNTIYF
v_call: TRBV7-9; j_call: TRBJ2-1; clone_size: .; d_call: .; cdr3_nt: TGTGCCAGCAGCTTAGTGTTTTTGGCCAATGAGCAGTTCTTC; cdr3_aa: CASSLVFLANEQFF
v_call: TRBV5-1; j_call: TRBJ2-7; clone_size: .; d_call: TRBD2; cdr3_nt: TGCGCCAGCAGCCCCATAGCGGGGGCGATACGTACCCAGTACTTC; cdr3_aa: CASSPIAGAIRTQYF
v_call: TRBV12-5; j_call: TRBJ1-2; clone_size: .; d_call: .; cdr3_nt: TGTGCTAGTGGTTCGGGCAGTAACTATGGCTACACCTTC; cdr3_aa: CASGSGSNYGYTF
v_call: TRBV10-1; j_call: TRBJ2-7; clone_size: .; d_call: TRBD2; cdr3_nt: TGCGCCAGCAGTGGACTAGCGGGAGAAGAGCAGTACTTC; cdr3_aa: CASSGLAGEEQYF
v_call: TRBV6-1; j_call: TRBJ2-5; clone_size: .; d_call: TRBD2; cdr3_nt: TGTGCCAGCAGTGAGATGGCCGGGACTAGTTACGCGGAGACCCAGTACTTC; cdr3_aa: CASSEMAGTSYAETQYF
v_call: TRBV27; j_call: TRBJ2-7; clone_size: .; d_call: .; cdr3_nt: TGTGCCAGCAGTTTGGGCGGAGGGAGCGAGCAGTACTTC; cdr3_aa: CASSLGGGSEQYF
v_call: TRBV19; j_call: TRBJ2-3; clone_size: .; d_call: TRBD2; cdr3_nt: TGTGCCAGTAGTCCCGGGGTAGCGGGGTTAGATACGCAGTATTTT; cdr3_aa: CASSPGVAGLDTQYF
v_call: TRBV10-2; j_call: TRBJ1-5; clone_size: .; d_call: TRBD1; cdr3_nt: TGCGCCAGCAGTGATACAGGGGCTTTAGGTCAGCCCCAGCATTTT; cdr3_aa: CASSDTGALGQPQHF
v_call: TRBV6-1; j_call: TRBJ2-1; clone_size: .; d_call: TRBD2; cdr3_nt: TGTGCCAGCAGTGGGGGACTAGCGGGAGGGTTGCATGAGCAGTTCTTC; cdr3_aa: CASSGGLAGGLHEQFF
v_call: TRBV14; j_call: TRBJ2-7; clone_size: .; d_call: .; cdr3_nt: TGTGCCAGCAGCCTGGACAGCCTCTCCTACGAGCAGTACTTC; cdr3_aa: CASSLDSLSYEQYF
v_call: TRBV9; j_call: TRBJ2-3; clone_size: .; d_call: TRBD2; cdr3_nt: TGTGCCAGCAGCGTCATAGCGGGTAGCACAGATACGCAGTATTTT; cdr3_aa: CASSVIAGSTDTQYF
v_call: TRBV7-9; j_call: TRBJ2-1; clone_size: .; d_call: .; cdr3_nt: TGTGCCAGCAGCCCAAGACGAGTCGGCTCCTACAATGAGCAGTTCTTC; cdr3_aa: CASSPRRVGSYNEQFF
v_call: TRBV18; j_call: TRBJ2-7; clone_size: once; d_call: TRBD1; cdr3_nt: TGTGCCAGCTCACCGGGACAGAGCCTCTCCTACGAGCAGTACTTC; cdr3_aa: CASSPGQSLSYEQYF
v_call: TRBV27; j_call: TRBJ2-7; clone_size: .; d_call: TRBD1; cdr3_nt: TGTGCCAGCAGTTTTTCCAGGGGGCGCGACGAGCAGTACTTC; cdr3_aa: CASSFSRGRDEQYF
v_call: TRBV6-5; j_call: TRBJ2-7; clone_size: .; d_call: .; cdr3_nt: TGTGCCAGCAGTCGCGAATGGACAAACTACGAGCAGTACTTC; cdr3_aa: CASSREWTNYEQYF
v_call: TRBV28; j_call: TRBJ2-7; clone_size: .; d_call: .; cdr3_nt: TGTGCCAGCAGTTCACGGACCCACTCCTACGAGCAGTACTTC; cdr3_aa: CASSSRTHSYEQYF
v_call: TRBV10-3; j_call: TRBJ1-2; clone_size: .; d_call: TRBD1; cdr3_nt: TGTGCCATCCCGCAGGGGACAGCTAACTATGGCTACACCTTC; cdr3_aa: CAIPQGTANYGYTF
v_call: TRBV19; j_call: TRBJ1-2; clone_size: .; d_call: .; cdr3_nt: TGTGCCAGTAGTAACAGGGACCGGGGCTACACCTTC; cdr3_aa: CASSNRDRGYTF